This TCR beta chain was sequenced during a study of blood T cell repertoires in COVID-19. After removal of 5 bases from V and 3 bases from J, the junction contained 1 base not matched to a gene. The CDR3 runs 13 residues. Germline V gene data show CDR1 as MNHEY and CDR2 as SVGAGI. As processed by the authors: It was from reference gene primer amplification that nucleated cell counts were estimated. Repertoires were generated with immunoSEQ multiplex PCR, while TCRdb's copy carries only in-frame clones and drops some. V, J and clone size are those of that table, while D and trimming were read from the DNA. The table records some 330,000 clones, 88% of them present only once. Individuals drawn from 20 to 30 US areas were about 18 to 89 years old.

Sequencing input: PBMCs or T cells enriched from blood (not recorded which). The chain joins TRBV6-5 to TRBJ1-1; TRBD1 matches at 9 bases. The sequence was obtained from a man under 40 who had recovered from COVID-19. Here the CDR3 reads CASSHRGHTEAFF. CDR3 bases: TGTGCCAGCAGTCACAGGGGGCACACTGAAGCTTTCTTT.